The clone carrying this TCR beta chain appeared a single time. Its antigen is currently unknown. The V and J ends lost 5 bases and 0 bases respectively, with 17 bases between them. The germline gives CDR1 SEHNR, CDR2 FQNEAQ (reference sequence). There are 16 residues in the CDR3. This record comes from a study of T cell responses to AZD1222 COVID-19 vaccine. Findings of the study overall: Baseline serostatus was positive in only six AZD1222 recipients.

Only in-frame clones appear in the TCRdb table, and some are missing; sequencing was by immunoSEQ multiplex PCR. The table shows about 140,000 clones, with approximately 88% occurring only once. The origin of this receptor is an adult in good health. V gene TRBV7-9 combines with J gene TRBJ2-7; D is perhaps TRBD2 (7 bases). The sequences come from peripheral blood, collected on day 0 of AZD1222 vaccination. The DNA for the CDR3 is TGTGCCAGCAGCCACCCATGGGGAGGGGGCTCCTACGAGCAGTACTTC. Amino acid sequence: CASSHPWGGGSYEQYF.